This T cell receptor (beta chain) was obtained from a study of molecular identifiers for immune sequencing clone quantification. As previously described, bulk TCR libraries were made using listed TCR primers. Each CDR3 protein is one row after TCRdb ran MiXCR on the PCR reads. The sample includes approximately 590,000 distinct CDR3 sequences, around 25% of them seen just once. This CDR3 has 11 residues. V was shortened by 2 bases and J by 11 bases, with 8 bases between the two germline ends. In germline, CDR1 is ENHRY, CDR2 SYGVKD. Naive CD8 T cells underwent sorting with the CD8+CD4-CCR7+CD45RA+ definition.

The TCR comes from a human donor in good health. Some libraries in this study had Jurkat cell RNA spiked in. The gene calls are TRBV10-3 and TRBJ2-3; D is unclear. Sequenced: naive CD8+ T cells from blood, with Jurkat cell RNA spiked in. Stated subset: FACS-sorted CD8+CD4-CCR7+CD45RA+ naive T cells. The CDR3 DNA is TGTGCCATCAGTGAGACCCTACAGCAGTATTTT. Translation gives CAISETLQQYF.